This T cell receptor beta chain was sequenced in a study of T-cell reconstitution after alpha-beta-depleted transplantation in children. This clonotype is deemed medium-sized (0.01 to 0.1%). Unique molecular identifiers tagged the TCRbeta library. TCRdb fed the PCR reads into MiXCR, producing one record per CDR3 protein. Counted here are about 4,900 distinct CDR3 sequences, less than 30% occurring once; the ten biggest clones make up under 30%. The CDR3 is 17 residues long. CDR1 and CDR2 from the germline V gene are MNHEY and SVGEGT. V lost 2 bases to trimming and J lost 2 bases; unmatched junction nucleotides: 5.

Sequencing used PBMCs, mostly from graft donor cells, obtained 60 days after TCRalphabeta/CD19-depleted stem cell transplant. The V call is TRBV6-2 or TRBV6-3, the J call TRBJ2-3, with 12 bases lining up with TRBD2. This TCR was recovered from a boy in the first two years of life who had a stem cell transplant for SCID, so the T cells may come from the graft donor. CDR3 sequence reads: CASSYTRLAGDTDTQYF. The DNA for the CDR3 is TGTGCCAGCAGTTACACACGACTAGCGGGGGACACAGATACGCAGTATTTT.